This TCR beta chain was identified in a study of cytomegalovirus exposure and HLA in healthy donors. To note about this clone: Its antigen is not identified.

Donors in the study were healthy people who gave bone marrow. Whole-study findings and limits: Investigators reported more than 150 TCR beta chains as tied to cytomegalovirus. V- and J-gene trimming in TCR beta was tied to a missense DCLRE1C variant by an analysis performed later.

Germline lookup yields CDR1 LGHNA and CDR2 YNFKEQ. This CDR3 is built from 15 residues. The junction had 10 bases not matched to a gene; V was cut back by 2 bases and J by 8 bases. PCR used 60 Vbeta primers and 13 Jbeta primers. The assay was immunoSEQ multiplex PCR, and TCRdb's table has in-frame clones only and misses some. This table holds about 130,000 clones. This receptor was taken from a man aged 25 to 45 in good health and CMV-seronegative. The genes are TRBV4-2 and TRBJ1-1; 8 bases align to TRBD1. The source material was PBMCs. The CDR3 spells CASSQTPGQGGEAFF. DNA for the CDR3: TGTGCCAGCAGCCAAACACCTGGACAGGGTGGAGAAGCTTTCTTT.